This T cell receptor beta chain was captured by sequencing in a study of T cell repertoires in cytomegalovirus infection (dated by TCRdb to about 2019). With respect to the entire study: Peptide stimulations targeted recently identified HLA-C-restricted CMV epitopes, whose presentation resists viral immunomodulation, together with well-studied HLA-B-restricted epitopes. Because public TCR beta signatures pointed to carriage of CMV infection together with the matching HLA type, the HLA type of each donor mattered for the analysis. Summary of the overall study and its limitations: In both this cohort and an independent 352-donor cohort, the cumulative frequency of public TCR beta family members distinguished carriers of CMV infection plus the relevant HLA type. In the ex vivo response, HLA-C-restricted CMV-specific TCR beta clonotypes were dominant, and in two of eight donors the single most frequent clonotype came from this HLA-C-restricted group.

These reads were obtained on an Illumina HiSeq 1500. TCRdb handled the public reads itself, with Q25 trimming in fastp and clone calling in MiXCR, and kept productive beta chains. Every entry covers one CDR3 protein and lists the most common genes and DNA from its rows. In all, the sample holds 200,000 to 250,000 distinct CDR3 sequences, and 35% to 40% of those were seen once. Approximately 60% of the sample is in the top ten clones. This clonotype was detected a few times. Its antigen remains undetermined. It has no much larger one-base neighbor in the sample; base qualities were not kept. According to the study, the label for this sample's treatment or condition signals: in vitro stimulation with specific CMV peptide epitopes to enrich CMV-specific T cells. CDR1 MGHRA and CDR2 YSYEKL were looked up in the germline V gene. The CDR3 has 13 amino acids, counting the end cysteine and phenylalanine. Of the read, only the CDR3 DNA is kept; its 39 bases are in frame from base 1. The V end loses 3 bases and the J end loses 4 bases, and a stretch of 9 bases separates them.

Sequenced material: CD8+ T cells from cultured PBMCs, taken from culture after CMV antigen stimulation. The chain employs TRBV4-1 and TRBJ2-5; the D gene lacks a confident call. The source of this sequence is a human donor in good health (CMV status not recorded). Some clones in this sample may be carry-over from other donors' samples. CDR3 sequence: CASSHQRAETQYF. The DNA sequence follows: TGCGCCAGCAGCCATCAAAGAGCAGAGACCCAGTACTTC.